These 11 T cell receptor beta chains were sequenced from one sample in a study of Graves' ophthalmopathy and Graves' hyperthyroidism (dated by TCRdb to the late 2010s). Sequencing took place on an Illumina HiSeq 2000. For repertoire sequencing, the TCR beta CDR3 regions were amplified from RNA transcripts. The first round was an RT-PCR using HTBI primers with the Qiagen OneStep RT-PCR kit, and this first round was followed by a second-round multiplex PCR, then size selection and purification. The public reads were run again by TCRdb, first through fastp at Q25 and then through MiXCR, and only productive beta chains were kept. For every CDR3 protein sequence, its rows merge into one entry that carries the most common genes and DNA. The sample includes 240,000 or so distinct CDR3 sequences, with around 50% observed a single time. The ten top clones hold about half of the sample. Input material: peripheral blood. The receptors derive from an adult man with Graves' ophthalmopathy.

The chain is built from TRBV20-1 and TRBJ2-7, with D perhaps being TRBD1 or TRBD2 (6 bases each). Trimming took off 1 base at V and 6 bases at J, with 19 bases between the two ends. The CDR3 is 15 residues long. Germline-derived CDR1 and CDR2 are DFQATT and SNEGSKA (reference sequence). The CDR3 sequence: CSARAPGGSLSEQYF. The CDR3 nucleotides read TGCAGTGCTAGAGCCCCCGGGGGCAGTCTCTCCGAGCAGTACTTC.

The chain recombines TRBV2 with TRBJ1-4; tentative D call: TRBD1 (6 bases). The V end lost 6 bases, the J end lost 6 bases, and 11 bases lay between the germline ends. The CDR3 length is 13 residues. The germline V gene has CDR1 SNHLY and CDR2 FYNNEI. CDR3 loop: CASSQAGDEKLFF. The CDR3 DNA sequence: TGTGCCAGCAGCCAGGCAGGGGATGAAAAACTGTTTTTT.

The chain links TRBV19 to TRBJ1-1, with D perhaps TRBD1 (5 bases). V lost 5 bases and J 4 bases, leaving 14 bases between the germline ends. The length of the CDR3 is 14 residues. Germline CDR1 is LNHDA and CDR2 is SQIVND (reference sequence). CDR3 DNA: TGTGCCAGTAGTGTCCAGGGCAGGATCACTGAAGCTTTCTTT. This sequence encodes CASSVQGRITEAFF.

This clonotype was picked up a small number of times. This chain joins TRBV2 and TRBJ2-7, with TRBD1 matching 7 bases. CDR3 size: 14 residues. Germline V lookup: CDR1 SNHLY, CDR2 FYNNEI. V was pared by 6 bases and J by 5 bases, with 10 bases of the junction left unmatched. The DNA of the CDR3 is TGTGCCAGCAGATCCCGGGACAGAGTCGACGAGCAGTACTTC. Translation: CASRSRDRVDEQYF. The full variable domain, with the rest looked up from reference TRBV2 and TRBJ2-7, is EPEVTQTPSHQVTQMGQEVILRCVPISNHLYFYWYRQILGQKVEFLVSFYNNEISEKSEIFDDQFSVERPDGSNFTLKIRSTKLEDSAMYFCASRSRDRVDEQYFGPGTRLTVT.

Concerning this clonotype itself: One end of the junction varies from germline; a read error may be responsible. The chain is built from TRBV24-1 and TRBJ1-2; 10 bases fit TRBD1. CDR1 and CDR2 from the germline V gene are KGHDR and SFDVKD. The CDR3 has 14 amino acids. The CDR3 coding sequence is TGTGCCAGCAGTTTCTCCGGGACAGGGGATGGCTACACCTTC. The encoded protein is CASSFSGTGDGYTF.

The CDR3 reads CASSRGLAGVYEQYF. CDR3 nucleotide sequence: TGTGCCAGCAGCCGGGGACTAGCGGGAGTTTACGAGCAGTACTTC. This chain connects TRBV7-2 to TRBJ2-7; TRBD2 matches 14 bases. Germline CDR1 reads SGHTA; CDR2 reads FQGNSA. V was clipped by 5 bases and J by 4 bases; unmatched bases: 4. The CDR3 loop spans 15 amino acids.

The V gene is TRBV20-1, the J gene TRBJ1-5; D unresolved. Germline lookup yields CDR1 DFQATT and CDR2 SNEGSKA (reference sequence). The CDR3 has 15 amino acids. Between the trimmed V and J ends, which lost 3 bases and 1 base, there was a span of 13 bases. The CDR3 spells CSASKAEQSNQPQHF. The CDR3 DNA follows: TGCAGTGCTAGTAAGGCAGAACAAAGCAATCAGCCCCAGCATTTT.

The table lists this clonotype with a few counts. The V and J genes are TRBV20-1 and TRBJ1-1; maybe TRBD1 (5 bases). The V end was cut by 3 bases, the J end by 1 base, with 9 bases between. The CDR3 has 13 amino acids. CDR1 is DFQATT, CDR2 SNEGSKA, per germline (reference sequence). CDR3 protein: CSASTTGNTEAFF. CDR3 DNA sequence: TGCAGTGCTAGTACCACAGGGAACACTGAAGCTTTCTTT.

The V gene is TRBV29-1, the J gene TRBJ1-1; D perhaps matches TRBD1 (6 bases). The CDR3 runs to 15 residues. CDR1 and CDR2 from the germline V gene are SQVTM and ANQGSEA. V lost 1 base and J lost 1, with 13 bases in between. CDR3 sequence: CSVEVLGGKNTEAFF. The CDR3 DNA reads TGCAGCGTTGAAGTATTAGGGGGGAAGAACACTGAAGCTTTCTTT.

This sequence joins TRBV7-9 and TRBJ1-2; 9 nucleotides line up with TRBD1. CDR3 length: 15 residues. Per the germline V gene, CDR1 is SEHNR and CDR2 is FQNEAQ (reference sequence). Losses at the gene ends were 2 bases for V and 6 bases for J; bases not matched to a gene: 7. CDR3 DNA: TGTGCCAGCAGCTTACCCTTTAGGACAGGGGATGGCTACACCTTC. Its protein product is CASSLPFRTGDGYTF. The full variable domain, its missing parts supplied by reference TRBV7-9 and TRBJ1-2, is DTGVSQNPRHKITKRGQNVTFRCDPISEHNRLYWYRQTLGQGPEFLTYFQNEAQLEKSRLLSDRFSAERPKGSFSTLEIQRTEQGDSAMYLCASSLPFRTGDGYTFGSGTRLTVV.

The V call is TRBV14, the J call TRBJ2-7; D is ambiguous. Trimming shortened V by 1 base and J by 2 bases, and 9 bases separated the two germline ends. The CDR3 spans 14 residues. CDR1 SGHDN and CDR2 FVKESK come from the germline V gene. For the CDR3, the DNA is TGTGCCAGCAGCCAAGTAGGGCAGGCCTACGAGCAGTACTTC. Protein: CASSQVGQAYEQYF.